These T cell receptor beta chains were read from a single sample in a study of cytomegalovirus exposure and HLA in healthy donors. Clones were read by immunoSEQ multiplex PCR, and TCRdb kept only the in-frame ones, dropping some. Of roughly 100,000 clones in the sample, 13% to 15% are singletons; the top ten hold 0.83%. The sequenced material came from PBMCs. These TCRs come from a female donor in good health and CMV-seronegative. Both conserved end residues are part of each CDR3. D genes are given only for firm matches. Size is omitted from some rows. Given values are once, few, many or a class for expanded clones.

d_gene,abundance,v_gene,j_gene,CDR3nt,CDR3aa
TRBD1,few,TRBV25-1,TRBJ1-6,TGTGCCAGCAGTGAATCCCCAAGGGGGCATAATTCACCCCTCCACTTT,CASSESPRGHNSPLHF
NA,few,TRBV4-3,TRBJ2-7,TGCGCCAGCAGCCAAGCTGTTCAGGGATCCTACGAGCAGTACTTC,CASSQAVQGSYEQYF
TRBD2,NA,TRBV7-8,TRBJ2-7,TGTGCCAGCAGCTTAGAGGTAGCGGGGACCTACGAGCAGTACTTC,CASSLEVAGTYEQYF
TRBD2,few,TRBV4-1,TRBJ2-4,TGCGCCAGCAGCCAAGACGCGGCGGGAGGGCCATCGGAGGACATTCAGTACTTC,CASSQDAAGGPSEDIQYF
NA,few,TRBV28,TRBJ2-7,TGTGCCAGCAGTTTTACCCAACTAGGACCCCGAACCTACGAGCAGTACTTC,CASSFTQLGPRTYEQYF
NA,NA,TRBV2,TRBJ2-5,TGTGCCTCTTTAGGTCCGGGGGAGACCCAGTACTTC,CASLGPGETQYF
TRBD1,NA,TRBV4-3,TRBJ2-7,TGCGCCAGCAGCCAAGACCTCCGGGACAGGGGTGCCTACGAGCAGTACTTC,CASSQDLRDRGAYEQYF
NA,few,TRBV2,TRBJ2-7,TGTGCCAGCAGTGAACAGGGTTGGTCCTACGAGCAGTACTTC,CASSEQGWSYEQYF
NA,NA,TRBV6-5,TRBJ2-7,TGTGCCAGCAGAGCGGCAGGCGAAGTCTACGAGCAGTACTTC,CASRAAGEVYEQYF
NA,NA,TRBV6-1,TRBJ1-2,TGTGCCAGCAGTGAATCTTTCGGGGGGGCTAACTATGGCTACACCTTC,CASSESFGGANYGYTF
TRBD1,few,TRBV27,TRBJ1-1,TGTGCCAGCAGTTTACGGGGACAGGGCGTTGGGTACACTGAAGCTTTCTTT,CASSLRGQGVGYTEAFF
NA,NA,TRBV9,TRBJ1-4,TGTGCCAGCAGCCCTGCCCGGGGTGAAAAACTGTTTTTT,CASSPARGEKLFF
NA,NA,TRBV7-8,TRBJ2-7,TGTGCCTGCCACCCAGGGTCGCGGGGGCAGGGAGCCGAGCAGTACTTC,CACHPGSRGQGAEQYF
TRBD2,NA,TRBV25-1,TRBJ2-3,TGTGCCAGCAGTGAATCTCCCTCTAGCGGTAGCACAGATACGCAGTATTTT,CASSESPSSGSTDTQYF
NA,NA,TRBV7-9,TRBJ1-4,TGTGCCAGCAGCGAACTGGTGAAGCTTGAAAAACTGTTTTTT,CASSELVKLEKLFF
NA,NA,TRBV10-3,TRBJ2-3,TGTGCCATCAGCGCGGGCCAGTCCACAGATACGCAGTATTTT,CAISAGQSTDTQYF
TRBD1,NA,TRBV18,TRBJ1-6,TGTGCCAGCTCACCTTATCAGGGGGAGAATTCACCCCTCCACTTT,CASSPYQGENSPLHF
NA,NA,TRBV2,TRBJ1-4,TGTGCCAGCAGCTTGACAGGCCCTAATGAAAAACTGTTTTTT,CASSLTGPNEKLFF
TRBD2,few,TRBV12-5,TRBJ2-3,TGTGCTAGTGGGACCGGGACTAGCGACTCCCATACGCAGTATTTT,CASGTGTSDSHTQYF
NA,NA,TRBV7-3,TRBJ2-5,TGTGCCAGCAGCTTAGGTCAGGGCTATCGAGAGACCCAGTACTTC,CASSLGQGYRETQYF
TRBD1,few,TRBV18,TRBJ1-3,TGTGCCAGCTCACCGGGAGTTGACAGGGGTGCGAACACCATATATTTT,CASSPGVDRGANTIYF
NA,few,TRBV27,TRBJ2-7,TGTGCCAGCAGTTTACGGGTCTCCTACGAGCAGTACTTC,CASSLRVSYEQYF
NA,few,TRBV6-1,TRBJ2-7,TGTGCCAGCACCCAAACCTACGAGCAGTACTTC,CASTQTYEQYF
NA,NA,TRBV7-8,TRBJ1-6,TGTGCCAGCAGCTTAGGGGGGCGCCTGGGACCCCTCCACTTT,CASSLGGRLGPLHF
NA,once,TRBV19,TRBJ1-2,TGTGCCAGTAGCGGACAAGATAACTATGGCTACACCTTC,CASSGQDNYGYTF
NA,NA,TRBV9,TRBJ1-3,TGTGCCAGCAGCGTTGCAGGGGACGGAAACACCATATATTTT,CASSVAGDGNTIYF
TRBD1,few,TRBV28,TRBJ2-2,TGTGCCAGCAGGTACCGACAGGGGATGCCCGGGGAGCTGTTTTTT,CASRYRQGMPGELFF
NA,few,TRBV15,TRBJ2-4,TGTGCCACCAGCAGAGAAACAGGGGCCAAAAACATTCAGTACTTC,CATSRETGAKNIQYF
NA,few,TRBV25-1,TRBJ1-2,TGTGCCAGCAGTGACCAGGCAGGGGATTTCGGCTATGGCTACACCTTC,CASSDQAGDFGYGYTF
TRBD1,NA,TRBV7-8,TRBJ2-1,TGTGCCAGCAGCCACAGACAGGGTAAGGGCAATGAGCAGTTCTTC,CASSHRQGKGNEQFF
NA,NA,TRBV2,TRBJ1-5,TGTGCCAGCGCGGCCCAACGAACAGGGAATCAGCCCCAGCATTTT,CASAAQRTGNQPQHF
TRBD2,NA,TRBV7-2,TRBJ2-7,TGTGCCAGCAGCCCGGGACTAGCTGCCGAGCAGTACTTC,CASSPGLAAEQYF
NA,few,TRBV19,TRBJ2-7,TGTGCCAGTAGTATATCAGGGGTTGGCTACGAGCAGTACTTC,CASSISGVGYEQYF
TRBD1,NA,TRBV28,TRBJ1-1,TGTGCCAGCAGCCGGACAGGGGTTAACACTGAAGCTTTCTTT,CASSRTGVNTEAFF
NA,NA,TRBV10-3,TRBJ1-5,TGTGCCATCAGTGATCTTCCAGGGGATAGCAATCAGCCCCAGCATTTT,CAISDLPGDSNQPQHF
TRBD2,few,TRBV7-2,TRBJ2-3,TGTGCCAGCAGCTCGTACCTAGCGGGAAGGTCAGCAGATACGCAGTATTTT,CASSSYLAGRSADTQYF
NA,NA,TRBV5-1,TRBJ1-1,TGCGCCAGCAGCAAAAAGGACCCGGGACACAAGAACACTGAAGCTTTCTTT,CASSKKDPGHKNTEAFF
TRBD2,few,TRBV5-1,TRBJ2-1,TGCGCCAGCAGCTCGGCTAGCGGGAGGGCTGAGCAGTTCTTC,CASSSASGRAEQFF
NA,few,TRBV4-3,TRBJ2-1,TGCGCCAGCAGCCAAGCTGTTAACAGGGAAAGATACAATGAGCAGTTCTTC,CASSQAVNRERYNEQFF
TRBD2,NA,TRBV29-1,TRBJ2-1,TGCAGCGTTGGAGGCGGGGGGCCCTACAATGAGCAGTTCTTC,CSVGGGGPYNEQFF
TRBD1,NA,TRBV28,TRBJ1-5,TGTGCCAGCAGCCCCCCCGGGACAGGGAAAATTTTT,CASSPPGTGKIF
TRBD1,NA,TRBV30,TRBJ2-7,TGTGCCTGGAGTGGACAGGGGGTACTCTACGAGCAGTACTTC,CAWSGQGVLYEQYF
NA,NA,TRBV30,TRBJ1-5,TGTGCCTGGAGTGTTTCGGTAAGCAATCAGCCCCAGCATTTT,CAWSVSVSNQPQHF
TRBD1,NA,TRBV6-5,TRBJ2-7,TGTGCCAGCAGTTCCCCCGGGACAGGATCCGGCTACGAGCAGTACTTC,CASSSPGTGSGYEQYF
NA,few,TRBV5-1,TRBJ2-5,TGCGCCAGCAGCTTGGACCCGGGAGTCGGGGAGACCCAGTACTTC,CASSLDPGVGETQYF
NA,NA,TRBV9,TRBJ1-3,TGTGCCAGCAGCGTGACAGCCGACTTAAACACCATATATTTT,CASSVTADLNTIYF
NA,NA,TRBV5-6,TRBJ2-2,TGTGCCAGCAGCTTGGTAGGGGGGGCCAACACCGGGGAGCTGTTTTTT,CASSLVGGANTGELFF
TRBD1,NA,TRBV6-1,TRBJ1-2,TGTGCCAGCATTCACCTGACAGGGGATGGCTACACCTTC,CASIHLTGDGYTF
TRBD1,NA,TRBV7-8,TRBJ2-5,TGTGCCAGCAGCATCCGAGCAACAGCAGGGGGTTCCCAAGAGACCCAGTACTTC,CASSIRATAGGSQETQYF
TRBD2,few,TRBV29-1,TRBJ2-7,TGCAGCGCTCGAGCGGGAGGGTCCTACGAGCAGTACTTC,CSARAGGSYEQYF
TRBD2,NA,TRBV7-2,TRBJ2-5,TGTGCCAGCAGCGACCCGGGACTACTGGAGACCCAGTACTTC,CASSDPGLLETQYF
NA,few,TRBV28,TRBJ2-1,TGTGCCAGTACCGGAGGCTCGAGCTCCTACAATGAGCAGTTCTTC,CASTGGSSSYNEQFF
TRBD1,NA,TRBV18,TRBJ2-7,TGTGCCAGCTCACCACAAAACCGGGACAGGGTTACCTACGAGCAGTACTTC,CASSPQNRDRVTYEQYF
NA,NA,TRBV6-5,TRBJ1-5,TGTGCCAGCAGTCCAAATAGCAATCAGCCCCAGCATTTT,CASSPNSNQPQHF
TRBD2,few,TRBV11-3,TRBJ2-1,TGTGCCAGCAGCCAAGGGACTAGCGGGAGCTATGAGCAGTTCTTC,CASSQGTSGSYEQFF
NA,NA,TRBV29-1,TRBJ1-4,TGCAGCGGCACCCTCGCTGCGTACAGCGAGGGTGAAAAACTGTTTTTT,CSGTLAAYSEGEKLFF
NA,NA,TRBV19,TRBJ2-3,TGTGCCAGTGCTTGGAGCAGCACAGATACGCAGTATTTT,CASAWSSTDTQYF
NA,few,TRBV2,TRBJ1-2,TGTGCCAGCAGTGAAGTGGGGGCCTATGGCTACACCTTC,CASSEVGAYGYTF